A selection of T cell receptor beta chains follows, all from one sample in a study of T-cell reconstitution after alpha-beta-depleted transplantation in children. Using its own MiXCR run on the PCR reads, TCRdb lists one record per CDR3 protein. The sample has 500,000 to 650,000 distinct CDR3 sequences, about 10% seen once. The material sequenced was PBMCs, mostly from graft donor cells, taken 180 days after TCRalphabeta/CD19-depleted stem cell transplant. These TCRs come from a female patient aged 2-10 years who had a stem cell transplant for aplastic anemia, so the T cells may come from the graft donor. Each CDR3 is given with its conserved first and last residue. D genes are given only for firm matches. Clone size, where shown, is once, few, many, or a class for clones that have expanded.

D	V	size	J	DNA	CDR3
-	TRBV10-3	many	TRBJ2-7	TGTGCCATCACGGCCGGGACGGCGGGGCCCTACGAGCAGTACTTC	CAITAGTAGPYEQYF
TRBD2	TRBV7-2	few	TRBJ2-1	TGTGCCAGCAGCGCGACTAGCGGTTTCTATGAGCAGTTCTTC	CASSATSGFYEQFF
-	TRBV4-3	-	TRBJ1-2	TGCGCCAGCAGCCAGAACAGCGTAGCTAACTATGGCTACACCTTC	CASSQNSVANYGYTF
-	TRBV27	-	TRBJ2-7	TGTGCCAGCAGTGCACAAGGGGTAATCACGAACTACGAGCAGTACTTC	CASSAQGVITNYEQYF
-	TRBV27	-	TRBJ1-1	TGTGCCAGCAGTCCCCGGGAGGAACCGAACACTGAAGCTTTCTTT	CASSPREEPNTEAFF
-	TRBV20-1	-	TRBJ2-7	TGCAGTGCTAGAGATGGCGGAGGCTACGAGCAGTACTTC	CSARDGGGYEQYF
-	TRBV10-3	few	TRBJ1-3	TGTGCCATCGGCCCCTCCTCTGGAAACACCATATATTTT	CAIGPSSGNTIYF
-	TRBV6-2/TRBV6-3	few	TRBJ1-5	TGTGCCAGCAGTTACGGGGGGCATCGGCAGCCCCAGCATTTT	CASSYGGHRQPQHF
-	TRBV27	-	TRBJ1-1	TGTGCCAGCAGTACGGGGGTGAGGTACACTGAAGCTTTCTTT	CASSTGVRYTEAFF
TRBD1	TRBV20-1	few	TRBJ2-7	TGCAGTGCTAACCGGCCCGCAATTCAGGGGGCCTCCTACGAGCAGTACTTC	CSANRPAIQGASYEQYF
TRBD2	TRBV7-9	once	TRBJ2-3	TGTGCCAACTCCCCCCGGACTAGCGATTCAGATACGCAGTATTTT	CANSPRTSDSDTQYF
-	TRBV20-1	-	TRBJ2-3	TGCAGTGCTAGGGGTGGGTACGAAACAGATACGCAGTATTTT	CSARGGYETDTQYF
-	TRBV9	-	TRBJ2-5	TGTGCCAGCAGCCCTTCCCTGACTGTGCCCCAACAAGAGACCCAGTACTTC	CASSPSLTVPQQETQYF
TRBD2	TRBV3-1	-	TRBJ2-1	TGTGCCAGCAGCCAAGAACGGCTAGCGGGGAACAATGAGCAGTTCTTC	CASSQERLAGNNEQFF
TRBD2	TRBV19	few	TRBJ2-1	TGTGCCAGTAGTTGGGGACTAGCGGGTACCGATTCGCGGTTCTTC	CASSWGLAGTDSRFF
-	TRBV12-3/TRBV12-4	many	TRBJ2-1	TGTGCCAGCAGTTTTGGCCTGGCCTCCTACAATGAGCAGTTCTTC	CASSFGLASYNEQFF
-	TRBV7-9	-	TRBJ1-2	TGTGCCAGCAGCCCGATCGGGGACACCTATGGCTACACCTTC	CASSPIGDTYGYTF
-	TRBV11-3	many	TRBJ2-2	TGTGCCAGCAGCTTGGGGGTTGCGAACACCGGGGAGCTGTTTTTT	CASSLGVANTGELFF
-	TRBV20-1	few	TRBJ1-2	TGCAGTGCTAGAGAGAACAGAAACTATGGCTACACCTTC	CSARENRNYGYTF
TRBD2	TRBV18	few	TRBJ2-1	TGTGCCAGCTCACCAGGACTAGTCTCCTACAATGAGCAGTTCTTC	CASSPGLVSYNEQFF
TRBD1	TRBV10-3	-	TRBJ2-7	TGTGCCCATCAGATATCCAGGGACAGGGACGAAGAGCAGTACTTC	CAHQISRDRDEEQYF
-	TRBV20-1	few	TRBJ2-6	TGCAGTGCTAGCGGCGGGGAGCTGGGGGGGGCCAACGTCCTGACTTTC	CSASGGELGGANVLTF